Presented here are 20 T cell receptor beta chains from one specimen sequenced in a study of neurological immune-mediated disorders. Time point defined: technical triplicate 2. MiXCR was run by TCRdb on the 5' RACE reads, yielding one entry per CDR3 protein. The sample shows about 59,000 distinct CDR3 sequences, about 24% of them seen only once. The sequenced sample consisted of PBMCs. The receptors were sampled from a man in his 60s with HTLV-1-associated myelopathy (HAM/TSP).

This clonotype was observed a few times. The rearrangement uses TRBV2 and TRBJ1-5; D is undetermined. The CDR3 is 16 residues long. The V end lost 6 bases, the J end lost 0 bases, and 15 bases lay between the germline ends. The V gene's germline CDR1 is SNHLY and CDR2 FYNNEI. Here the CDR3 DNA reads TGTGCCAGCAGACCCTATCAGGTTAATAGCAATCAGCCCCAGCATTTT. Its protein is CASRPYQVNSNQPQHF.

This clonotype occurred many times. Here the CDR3 reads CASSFSGTQETQYF. DNA for the CDR3: TGCGCCAGCAGCTTTTCCGGGACCCAAGAGACCCAGTACTTC. This chain links TRBV5-1 with TRBJ2-5; D is possibly TRBD1 or TRBD2 (5 bases each). The CDR3 consists of 14 residues. Germline values: CDR1 SGHRS, CDR2 YFSETQ. Trimming cost V 2 bases and J 1 base, with 9 bases left between them.

V gene TRBV7-6 combines with J gene TRBJ2-1; TRBD2 aligns across 9 bases. The length of the CDR3 is 16 residues. From germline, CDR1 is SGHVS and CDR2 FNYEAQ. After removal of 1 base from V and 7 bases from J, the junction contained 8 bases not matched to a gene. Here the CDR3 DNA reads TGTGCCAGCAGCTTAGATCGGGCTAGCGGGATGAATGAGCAGTTCTTC. Amino acid sequence: CASSLDRASGMNEQFF. Supplemented by reference TRBV7-6 and TRBJ2-1, the full variable domain reads GAGVSQSPRYKVTKRGQDVALRCDPISGHVSLYWYRQALGQGPEFLTYFNYEAQQDKSGLPNDRFSAERPEGSISTLTIQRTEQRDSAMYRCASSLDRASGMNEQFFGPGTRLTVL.

This clonotype was seen ten or more times. The J gene is TRBJ1-2, the V gene TRBV7-2; TRBD1 matches 10 bases. V shed 5 bases, J shed 3 bases, and the junction held 12 bases outside the gene matches. Germline values: CDR1 SGHTA, CDR2 FQGNSA. The CDR3 extends over 17 amino acids. CDR3 DNA: TGTGCCAGCAGCCCTAGAAGTCGACAGGGGGCAGACTATGGCTACACCTTC. This sequence encodes CASSPRSRQGADYGYTF.

This clonotype showed up many times. The V and J genes are TRBV5-6 and TRBJ1-4, with D possibly TRBD1 on 5 matching bases. The CDR3 length is 16 residues. Germline V CDR1 and CDR2: SGHDT, YYEEEE. V was cut by 0 bases and J by 0 bases, with 9 bases left in between. The CDR3 spells CASSLAGTATNEKLFF. The DNA for the CDR3 is TGTGCCAGCAGCTTGGCGGGGACCGCAACTAATGAAAAACTGTTTTTT.

A few counts support this clonotype. The V and J genes are TRBV7-8 and TRBJ2-3; unclear D gene. Germline values: CDR1 SGHVS, CDR2 FQNEAQ. CDR3 size: 13 residues. V lost 6 bases, J lost 6 bases, and 13 bases lay in between. CDR3 nucleotide sequence: TGTGCCAGCAGTCCCATCCAGCTTGATACGCAGTATTTT. It codes for CASSPIQLDTQYF.

This clonotype was seen many times. The rearrangement links TRBV20-1 to TRBJ2-1; no clear D. The V gene's germline CDR1 is DFQATT and CDR2 SNEGSKA (reference sequence). V lost 6 bases and J lost 6, with 18 bases in between. The CDR3 has 14 residues. The CDR3 spells CSASAPGPLNEQFF. The DNA of the CDR3 is TGCAGTGCCAGTGCCCCAGGCCCCCTCAATGAGCAGTTCTTC.

This clonotype was seen repeatedly, ten times or more. CDR3 in amino acids: CATSVEAGTQYF. The CDR3 DNA is TGTGCCACCAGTGTGGAAGCTGGGACCCAGTACTTC. V is TRBV24-1 and J is TRBJ2-5, with D uncertain. Germline assignment: CDR1 KGHDR and CDR2 SFDVKD. Deletions cut 5 bases from V and 7 bases from J, with 10 bases between. This CDR3 has 12 residues.

The sample holds many counts of this clonotype. The chain uses TRBV3-1 and TRBJ2-1; D possibly corresponds to TRBD1 (6 bases). CDR1 is LGHDT, CDR2 YNNKEL, per germline (reference sequence). This CDR3 is built from 15 residues. The ends were cut back, 0 bases at V and 4 bases at J, with 10 bases in the middle. The CDR3 protein is CASSQDRQVYNEQFF. The CDR3 DNA follows: TGTGCCAGCAGCCAAGATCGACAGGTTTACAATGAGCAGTTCTTC.

This clonotype was observed many times. The rearrangement joins TRBV7-8 to TRBJ2-5; 9 bases agree with TRBD1. The CDR3 totals 16 residues. Germline lookup yields CDR1 SGHVS and CDR2 FQNEAQ. V lost 5 bases, J lost 1 base, and 8 bases stayed unmatched. The CDR3 protein is CASSTRTGALQETQYF. CDR3 coding DNA: TGTGCCAGCAGCACACGGACAGGGGCCCTCCAAGAGACCCAGTACTTC.

Concerning this clonotype itself: A read error may produce the germline difference seen at one junction end. The rearrangement joins TRBV3-1 to TRBJ2-5, with 8 bases matching TRBD2. Per germline, CDR1 LGHDT and CDR2 YNNKEL (reference sequence). This CDR3 is 15 amino acids long. CDR3 sequence (DNA): TGTGCCAGCAGCTCCCCTAGCGGGTTTCAAGAGAGCCAGTACTTC. Its protein is CASSSPSGFQESQYF.

In this sample, this clonotype turned up many times. The chain is built from TRBV20-1 and TRBJ2-7; D call uncertain. The germline gives CDR1 DFQATT, CDR2 SNEGSKA (reference sequence). The CDR3 covers 11 residues. The V and J ends lost 6 bases and 7 bases respectively, with 13 bases between them. CDR3 nucleotide sequence: TGCAGTGCCCCAGCGTTTAGGGAGCAGTACTTC. Protein product: CSAPAFREQYF.

For this clonotype: One end of the junction does not line up with germline, which may come from a read error. The gene calls are TRBV5-6 and TRBJ2-3; D remains ambiguous. Germline CDR1 and CDR2: SGHDT and YYEEEE. This CDR3 is built from 16 residues. CDR3 bases: TGTGCCAGAAGCTTTTTCGAAGTAGGCCGCACAGATACGCAGTATTTT. Its translation is CARSFFEVGRTDTQYF.

This clonotype showed up many times. This chain connects TRBV5-1 to TRBJ2-1; the D gene is possibly TRBD2 (5 bases). V lost 4 bases to trimming and J lost 10 bases, with 21 bases between them. Germline CDR1 reads SGHRS; CDR2 reads YFSETQ. The CDR3 totals 15 residues. The CDR3 DNA reads TGCGCCAGCAGCCCCAGCGGTCCGGAGCAAAGCGAGCAGTTCTTC. It yields the protein CASSPSGPEQSEQFF.

The CDR3 sequence: CASSLSEISGNTIYF. The DNA for the CDR3 is TGTGCCAGCAGTTTATCGGAAATTTCTGGAAACACCATATATTTT. This rearrangement joins TRBV12-3 or TRBV12-4 to TRBJ1-3; D gene unclear. The ends were cut back, 2 bases at V and 1 base at J, with 9 bases in the middle. The CDR3 extends over 15 amino acids.

The chain employs TRBV10-3 and TRBJ1-1; TRBD1 agrees at 8 bases. In germline, CDR1 is ENHRY, CDR2 SYGVKD. J gave up 3 bases and V 3 bases, and 9 bases lay outside the gene matches. CDR3 length: 16 residues. The DNA of the CDR3 is TGTGCCATCAGTGAAACAGGGGGGATGGTTGACACTGAAGCTTTCTTT. Protein: CAISETGGMVDTEAFF.

Only a few counts were recorded for this clonotype. CDR3 region: CASSIDRVGQFF. The CDR3 DNA reads as TGTGCCAGCAGCATAGACAGGGTGGGGCAGTTCTTC. The rearrangement links TRBV7-9 to TRBJ2-1; 7 bases match TRBD1. After removal of 5 bases from V and 12 bases from J, the junction contained 7 bases not matched to a gene. The CDR3 contains 12 residues. Germline-derived CDR1 and CDR2 are SEHNR and FQNEAQ (reference sequence).

This clonotype was seen many times. The rearrangement uses TRBV4-1 and TRBJ1-2; D possibly corresponds to TRBD1 (6 bases). CDR3 length: 14 residues. The ends were cut back, 3 bases at V and 4 bases at J, with 12 bases in the middle. Germline V CDR1 and CDR2: MGHRA, YSYEKL. The CDR3 loop is CASSHQGRTYGYTF. Here the CDR3 DNA reads TGCGCCAGCAGCCATCAGGGGAGGACCTATGGCTACACCTTC.

There are many counts of this clonotype. This chain uses TRBV29-1 with TRBJ2-1; TRBD1 is a possible D gene (5 bases). Germline V lookup: CDR1 SQVTM, CDR2 ANQGSEA. Trimming removed 4 bases at V and 7 bases at J, with 11 bases between. This CDR3 has 12 residues. CDR3 protein: CSVGRQPNEQFF. DNA for the CDR3: TGCAGCGTTGGGAGACAGCCAAATGAGCAGTTCTTC.

To note about this clonotype: A much larger clone differs by one base, so this may be a read error. V usage is TRBV12-3 or TRBV12-4 and J usage is TRBJ2-5; possibly TRBD2 for D (7 bases). Trimming pared 5 bases from V and 10 bases from J, leaving 17 bases between. The CDR3 totals 13 residues. The CDR3 loop reads CASSPRERGNQYF. CDR3 nucleotide sequence: TGTGCCAGCAGTCCGCGGGAGAGGGGGAACCAGTACTTC.